Given below is one T cell receptor (beta chain) in context. The data are from a study of blood T cell repertoires in COVID-19. Study summary: Italy, Spain and the United States were the sources of the convalescent and acute COVID-19 samples. PBMCs, B-cell-depleted T cells, or T cells were the source of the cDNA or gDNA that made up the material.

Seattle cases were enrolled at active infection and followed longitudinally. This CDR3 is built from 15 residues. CDR1 is MNHNY and CDR2 is SVGAGI in the germline V gene (reference sequence). The V segment lost 6 bases and the J segment 4 bases; nucleotides outside the gene matches: 6. In the authors' workflow: Amplification of reference gene primers was used by the study to estimate nucleated cell counts. The assay was immunoSEQ multiplex PCR, and TCRdb's table has in-frame clones only and misses some. V and J calls plus clone size are reproduced from that table; the DNA served to infer D and trimming. The data contain 80,000 to 95,000 clones, roughly 76% of them singletons.

The sequence was collected from a man at least 80 years old with COVID-19, enrolled during active disease. The rearrangement joins TRBV6-6 to TRBJ1-5; TRBD1 agrees at 10 bases. Sequenced: peripheral blood. The CDR3 DNA reads TGTGCCAGCAGGCCTCGACAGGGGGCGAATCAGCCCCAGCATTTT. It encodes CASRPRQGANQPQHF.